Sequencing of this TCR beta chain was carried out in a study of T cell responses to AZD1222 COVID-19 vaccine. The trim removed 5 bases at V and 2 bases at J, leaving 12 bases unmatched. The CDR3 totals 17 residues. Per the germline V gene, CDR1 is KGHDR and CDR2 is SFDVKD. The assay was immunoSEQ multiplex PCR, and TCRdb's table has in-frame clones only and misses some. This repertoire shows 130,000 to 150,000 clones, 85% to 95% found once; its top ten account for about 3%. The chain links TRBV24-1 to TRBJ2-3; 7 nucleotides align to TRBD2. The receptor was derived from an adult in good health. The sequences come from peripheral blood, collected on day 0 of MenACWY control vaccination. The CDR3 reads CATSGAGLAENTDTQYF. CDR3 sequence (DNA): TGTGCCACCAGTGGAGCCGGCCTAGCGGAAAACACAGATACGCAGTATTTT.